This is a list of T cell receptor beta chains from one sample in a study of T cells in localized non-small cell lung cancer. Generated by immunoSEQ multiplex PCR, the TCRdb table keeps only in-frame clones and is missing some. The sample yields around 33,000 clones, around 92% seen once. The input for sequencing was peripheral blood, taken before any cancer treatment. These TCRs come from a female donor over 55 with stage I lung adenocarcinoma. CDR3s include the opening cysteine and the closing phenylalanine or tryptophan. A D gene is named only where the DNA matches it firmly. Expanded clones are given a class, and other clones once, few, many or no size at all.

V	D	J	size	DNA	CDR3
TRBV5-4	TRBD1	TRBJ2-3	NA	TGTGCCAGCAGCTCGCCGGGACAGGGGACAGATACGCAGTATTTT	CASSSPGQGTDTQYF
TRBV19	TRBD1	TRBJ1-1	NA	TGTGCCAGTATCCCTACCGGGACAGGGGTGCCGGTGGACACTGAAGCTTTCTTT	CASIPTGTGVPVDTEAFF
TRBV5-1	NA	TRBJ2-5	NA	TGCGCCAGCAGCTTGGAGGAGGCCCAGTACTTC	CASSLEEAQYF
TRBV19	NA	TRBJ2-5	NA	TGTGCCAGTAGTATTGCTGACAGAAAAGAGACCCAGTACTTC	CASSIADRKETQYF
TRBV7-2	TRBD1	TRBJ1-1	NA	TGTGCCAGCAGCTTAGGTCCAGGGGGTTTAGCTGAAGCTTTCTTT	CASSLGPGGLAEAFF
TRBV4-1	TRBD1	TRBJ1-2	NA	TGCGCCAGCAGCCAAGGGACAGGGGCTTACTATGGCTACACCTTC	CASSQGTGAYYGYTF
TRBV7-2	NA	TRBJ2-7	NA	TGTGCCAGCAGCCTGGACTTAGGGGTTATGGAGCAGTACTTC	CASSLDLGVMEQYF
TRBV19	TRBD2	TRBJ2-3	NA	TGTGCCAGTAGCTCCAGGTACCGGACTAGCGGCACAGATACGCAGTATTTT	CASSSRYRTSGTDTQYF
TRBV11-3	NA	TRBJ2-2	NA	TGTGCCAGCAGCGTGGGACGGGACCGGGAGCTGTTTTTT	CASSVGRDRELFF
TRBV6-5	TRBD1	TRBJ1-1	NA	TGTGCCAGCAGAAACCAGGGGGAGGCTTTCTTT	CASRNQGEAFF
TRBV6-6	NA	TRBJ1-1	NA	TGTGCCAGCAGTGGCCATCGGGACCGCGGGAACACTGAAGCTTTCTTT	CASSGHRDRGNTEAFF
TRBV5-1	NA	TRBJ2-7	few	TGCGCCAGCACCTGGGGGGGCAGGGAAGGTGGGCAGTACTTC	CASTWGGREGGQYF
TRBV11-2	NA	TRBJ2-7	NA	TGTGCCAGCGGGGGAGCCTACGAGCAGTACTTC	CASGGAYEQYF
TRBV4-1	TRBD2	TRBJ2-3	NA	TGCGCCAGCAGCCAAGATAGAGGTAGCGGGGGATCAAGCACAGATACGCAGTATTTT	CASSQDRGSGGSSTDTQYF
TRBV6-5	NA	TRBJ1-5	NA	TGTGCCAGCAGTTACGGGTTGGGTCAGCCCCAGCATTTT	CASSYGLGQPQHF
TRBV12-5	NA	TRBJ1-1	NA	TGTGCTAGTGGTCGCCGTGGGGGACAGAACACTGAAGCTTTCTTT	CASGRRGGQNTEAFF
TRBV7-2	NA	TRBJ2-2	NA	TGTGCCAGCAGCTTAGGGGGTAACACCGGGGAGCTGTTTTTT	CASSLGGNTGELFF
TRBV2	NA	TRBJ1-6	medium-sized	TGTGCCAGCAGTGAAGCCCCACAGGGTTTACCCCTCCACTTT	CASSEAPQGLPLHF
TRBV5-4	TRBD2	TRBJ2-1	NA	TGTGCCAGCAGCTTGGGCGGGGGGGCCGGAAATGAGCAGTTCTTC	CASSLGGGAGNEQFF
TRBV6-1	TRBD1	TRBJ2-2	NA	TGTGCCAGCAGTACGGGACAGGGGGCGGGCGGGGAGCTGTTTTTT	CASSTGQGAGGELFF